These 15 T cell receptor beta chains originate from one sample sequenced in a study of blood T cell repertoires in COVID-19. Clones were sequenced by immunoSEQ multiplex PCR, and TCRdb holds only the in-frame ones, with some missing. The top ten clones hold around 1.5% of a sample with just under 150,000 clones, approximately 90% of them seen once. The material sequenced was peripheral blood. The source is a human donor in a cohort sampled during active COVID-19.

This chain uses TRBV30 with TRBJ2-1, with D perhaps matching TRBD2 (6 bases). There are 14 residues in the CDR3. V was cut by 3 bases and J by 4 bases, with 13 bases left in between. Germline V gene data show CDR1 as GTSNPN and CDR2 as SVGIG (reference sequence). CDR3: CAWRPGRGYNEQFF. The DNA for the CDR3 is TGTGCCTGGAGGCCTGGGCGGGGTTACAATGAGCAGTTCTTC.

The V call is TRBV5-6, the J call TRBJ1-2; 8 bases fit TRBD1. Looked up from germline, CDR1 is SGHDT and CDR2 is YYEEEE. The CDR3 is 15 residues long. V lost 0 bases, J lost 6 bases, and 7 bases stayed unmatched. CDR3 sequence reads: CASSLEADREDGYTF. CDR3 in DNA: TGTGCCAGCAGCTTGGAGGCGGACAGGGAGGATGGCTACACCTTC.

This rearrangement joins TRBV4-2 to TRBJ1-2; 9 bases agree with TRBD1. CDR3 length equals 14 residues. Trimming at V came to 3 bases and at J to 5 bases, leaving 4 bases not matched to a gene. In germline, CDR1 is LGHNA, CDR2 YNFKEQ. For the CDR3, the DNA is TGTGCCAGCAGCCAGCAGGGACAGGGATATGGCTACACCTTC. It specifies CASSQQGQGYGYTF.

The chain has TRBV27 and TRBJ2-1; TRBD1 is a possible D gene (6 bases). The germline V gene has CDR1 MNHEY and CDR2 SMNVEV (reference sequence). The CDR3 totals 14 residues. V shed 5 bases and J shed 7 bases, with 15 bases lying between them. The CDR3 is CASSVQGPGNEQFF. The DNA of the CDR3 is TGTGCCAGCAGTGTACAGGGTCCGGGGAATGAGCAGTTCTTC.

V and J are TRBV4-1 and TRBJ2-5; a weak D match, TRBD1 (5 bases). The CDR3 has 15 residues. Germline CDR1 and CDR2: MGHRA and YSYEKL. V was trimmed by 4 bases and J by 5 bases, leaving 17 bases between them. CDR3 sequence: CASSPGYRTRETQYF. DNA of the CDR3: TGCGCCAGCAGCCCCGGATACAGGACCCGGGAGACCCAGTACTTC.

The V gene is TRBV27, the J gene TRBJ1-1; 8 bases agree with TRBD1. The CDR3 is made up of 14 amino acids. Germline CDR1 MNHEY, CDR2 SMNVEV (reference sequence). With V trimmed by 5 bases and J by 4 bases, 6 bases remained unmatched. CDR3 residues: CASSLNRGGTEAFF. The CDR3 DNA sequence: TGTGCCAGCAGTCTAAACAGGGGGGGCACTGAAGCTTTCTTT.

The V and J genes are TRBV3-1 (or the pseudogene TRBV3-2) and TRBJ2-1, with TRBD1 identical over 8 bases. Germline values: CDR1 LGHDT, CDR2 YNNKEL (reference sequence). This CDR3 contains 15 residues. V trimming: 4 bases; J trimming: 4 bases; junction bases outside the gene matches: 6. Written as DNA, the CDR3 is TGTGCCAGCAGCCTAAGACAGGGGCTATACAATGAGCAGTTCTTC. It translates to CASSLRQGLYNEQFF.

V usage is TRBV12-3 or TRBV12-4 and J usage is TRBJ1-2; D call uncertain. Trimming shortened V by 3 bases and J by 8 bases, and 13 bases separated the two germline ends. The CDR3 extends over 13 amino acids. CDR3 loop: CASSFGLGSGYTF. The CDR3 DNA is TGTGCCAGCAGTTTCGGGTTAGGGAGCGGCTACACCTTC.

The rearrangement links TRBV9 to TRBJ2-2; 13 bases line up with TRBD2. After removal of 4 bases from V and 9 bases from J, the junction contained 9 bases not matched to a gene. In germline, CDR1 is SGDLS, CDR2 YYNGEE. CDR3 size: 16 residues. The CDR3 here is CASSPGLAGVHRELFF. In DNA form, the CDR3 reads TGTGCCAGCAGCCCAGGACTAGCGGGGGTGCACCGGGAGCTGTTTTTT.

The V call is TRBV7-9, the J call TRBJ1-4; 7 nucleotides align to TRBD1. Trimming took 3 bases from V and 12 from J; bases not matched to a gene: 10. Germline CDR1 reads SEHNR; CDR2 reads FQNEAQ (reference sequence). The CDR3 contains 14 residues. CDR3 in amino acids: CASSFNDREFQLFF. As DNA, the CDR3 is TGTGCCAGCAGCTTTAACGACAGGGAGTTTCAACTGTTTTTT.

The rearrangement uses TRBV14 and TRBJ1-5, with TRBD1 as a possible D gene (6 bases). Trimming removed 4 bases from V and 2 bases from J, with 9 bases in between. This CDR3 contains 14 residues. Looked up from germline, CDR1 is SGHDN and CDR2 is FVKESK. The CDR3 region is CASSPRGRNQPQHF. The CDR3, as DNA: TGTGCCAGCAGCCCCAGGGGACGCAATCAGCCCCAGCATTTT.

This sequence joins TRBV19 and TRBJ2-3; D remains ambiguous. Trimming took off 5 bases at V and 0 bases at J, with 12 bases between the two ends. This CDR3 is built from 15 residues. Per the germline V gene, CDR1 is LNHDA and CDR2 is SQIVND (reference sequence). CDR3 in DNA: TGTGCCAGTAGTCACGGGTCCTCTAGCACAGATACGCAGTATTTT. Translated, it gives CASSHGSSSTDTQYF.

V usage is TRBV27 and J usage is TRBJ1-5; TRBD1 is a possible D gene (6 bases). The CDR3 is made up of 15 amino acids. Germline CDR1 MNHEY, CDR2 SMNVEV (reference sequence). Trimming pared 4 bases from V and 1 base from J, leaving 11 bases between. This chain's CDR3 is CASSSYRESNQPQHF. CDR3 bases: TGTGCCAGCAGTTCCTACAGGGAGAGCAATCAGCCCCAGCATTTT.

This chain connects TRBV10-3 to TRBJ2-5; TRBD2 might be the D (5 bases). V lost 2 bases and J lost 3, with 16 bases in between. The CDR3 contains 16 residues. Looked up from germline, CDR1 is ENHRY and CDR2 is SYGVKD. CDR3: CAISEQGSRNKETQYF. For the CDR3, the DNA is TGTGCCATCAGTGAGCAAGGGAGCCGAAATAAAGAGACCCAGTACTTC.

This clone occurred once. This chain connects TRBV19 to TRBJ1-6, with 9 bases that match TRBD1. CDR3 size: 14 residues. Germline CDR1 and CDR2: LNHDA and SQIVND (reference sequence). J gave up 8 bases and V 7 bases, and 6 bases lay outside the gene matches. CDR3 coding DNA: TGTGCCAGTAAGGGGGACAGGGTCCATTCACCCCTCCACTTT. Translating it yields CASKGDRVHSPLHF.